In this sample, the clone carrying this T cell receptor (beta chain) turned up a few times. This sample was included in a study of T-cell reconstitution after alpha-beta-depleted transplantation in children. This CDR3 contains 16 residues. Losses at the gene ends were 4 bases for V and 4 bases for J; bases not matched to a gene: 7. Germline CDR1 and CDR2: SGHTA and FQGNSA. The library targeted TCRbeta and was prepared with unique molecular identifiers. MiXCR, applied by TCRdb to the PCR reads, yields one record per CDR3 protein. This table holds some 300,000 distinct CDR3 sequences, 10% found once. The V gene is TRBV7-2, the J gene TRBJ2-3, with TRBD1 identical over 11 bases. The receptor's source is a human donor who donated a stem cell graft to a child with acute lymphoblastic leukemia. The input for sequencing was PBMCs from the stem cell graft donor, taken from the stem cell graft. Here the CDR3 reads CASSSVGTGGADTQYF. CDR3 nucleotides: TGTGCCAGCAGCTCGGTGGGGACAGGGGGTGCAGATACGCAGTATTTT.